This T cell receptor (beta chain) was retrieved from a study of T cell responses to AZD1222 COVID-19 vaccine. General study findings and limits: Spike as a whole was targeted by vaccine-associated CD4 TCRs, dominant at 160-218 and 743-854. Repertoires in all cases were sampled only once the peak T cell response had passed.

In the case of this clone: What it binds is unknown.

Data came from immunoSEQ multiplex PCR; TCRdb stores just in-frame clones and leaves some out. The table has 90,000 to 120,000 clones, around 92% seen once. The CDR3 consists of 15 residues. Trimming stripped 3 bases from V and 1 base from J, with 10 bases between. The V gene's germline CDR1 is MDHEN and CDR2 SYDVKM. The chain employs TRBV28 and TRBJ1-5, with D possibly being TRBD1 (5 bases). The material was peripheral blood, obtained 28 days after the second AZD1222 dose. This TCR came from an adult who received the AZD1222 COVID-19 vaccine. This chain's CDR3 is CASSFSGSSNQPQHF. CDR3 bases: TGTGCCAGCAGTTTTTCAGGGAGCAGCAATCAGCCCCAGCATTTT. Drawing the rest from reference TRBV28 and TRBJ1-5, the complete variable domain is DVKVTQSSRYLVKRTGEKVFLECVQDMDHENMFWYRQDPGLGLRLIYFSYDVKMKEKGDIPEGYSVSREKKERFSLILESASTNQTSMYLCASSFSGSSNQPQHFGDGTRLSIL.